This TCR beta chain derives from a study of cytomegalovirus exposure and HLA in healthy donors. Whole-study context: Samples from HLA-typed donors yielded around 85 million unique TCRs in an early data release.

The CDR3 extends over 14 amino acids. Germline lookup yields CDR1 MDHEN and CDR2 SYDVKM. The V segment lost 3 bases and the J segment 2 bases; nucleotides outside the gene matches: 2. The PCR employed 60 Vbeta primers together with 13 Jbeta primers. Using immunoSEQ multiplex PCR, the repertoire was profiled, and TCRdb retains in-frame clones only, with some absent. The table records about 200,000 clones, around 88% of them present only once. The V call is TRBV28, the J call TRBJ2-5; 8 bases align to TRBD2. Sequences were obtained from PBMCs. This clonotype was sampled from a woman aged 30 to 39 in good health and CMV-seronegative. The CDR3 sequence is CASSFPGGQETQYF. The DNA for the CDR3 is TGTGCCAGCAGTTTTCCGGGGGGGCAAGAGACCCAGTACTTC. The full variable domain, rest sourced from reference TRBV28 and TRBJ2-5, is DVKVTQSSRYLVKRTGEKVFLECVQDMDHENMFWYRQDPGLGLRLIYFSYDVKMKEKGDIPEGYSVSREKKERFSLILESASTNQTSMYLCASSFPGGQETQYFGPGTRLLVL.